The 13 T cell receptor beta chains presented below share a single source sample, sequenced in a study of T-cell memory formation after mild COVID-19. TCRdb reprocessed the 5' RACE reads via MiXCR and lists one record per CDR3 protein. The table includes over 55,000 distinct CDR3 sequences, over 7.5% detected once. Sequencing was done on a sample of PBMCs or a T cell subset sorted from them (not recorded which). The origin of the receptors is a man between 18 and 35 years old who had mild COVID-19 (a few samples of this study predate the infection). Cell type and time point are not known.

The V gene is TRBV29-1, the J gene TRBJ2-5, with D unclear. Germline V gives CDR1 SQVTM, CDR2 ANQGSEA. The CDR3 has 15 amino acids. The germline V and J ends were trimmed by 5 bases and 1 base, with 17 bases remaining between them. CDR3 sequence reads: CSVKVVRQFQETQYF. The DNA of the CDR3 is TGCAGCGTTAAAGTTGTGAGGCAGTTCCAAGAGACCCAGTACTTC.

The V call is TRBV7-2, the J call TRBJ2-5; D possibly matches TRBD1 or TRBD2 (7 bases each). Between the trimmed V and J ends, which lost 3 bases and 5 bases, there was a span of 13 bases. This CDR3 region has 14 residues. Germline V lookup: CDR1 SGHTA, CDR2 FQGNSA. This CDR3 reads CASSFQGGRETQYF. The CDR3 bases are TGTGCCAGCAGCTTCCAGGGGGGGAGGGAGACCCAGTACTTC.

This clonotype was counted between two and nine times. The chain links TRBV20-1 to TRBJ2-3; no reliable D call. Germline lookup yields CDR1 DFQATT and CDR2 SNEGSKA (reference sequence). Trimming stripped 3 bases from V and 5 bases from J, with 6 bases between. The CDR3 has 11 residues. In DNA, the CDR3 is TGCAGTGCTAGCGGTGGAGATACGCAGTATTTT. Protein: CSASGGDTQYF.

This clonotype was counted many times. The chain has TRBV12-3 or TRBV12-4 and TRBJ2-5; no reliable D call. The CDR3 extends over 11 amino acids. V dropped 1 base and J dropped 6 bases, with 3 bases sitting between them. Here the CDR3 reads CASSLEKTQYF. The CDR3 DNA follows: TGTGCCAGCAGTTTAGAGAAGACCCAGTACTTC.

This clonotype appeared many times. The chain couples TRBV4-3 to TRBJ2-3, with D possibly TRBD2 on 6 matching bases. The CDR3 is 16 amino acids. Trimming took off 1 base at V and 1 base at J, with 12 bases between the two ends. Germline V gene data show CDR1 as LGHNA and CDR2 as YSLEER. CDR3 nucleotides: TGCGCCAGCAGCCAAGGCGGGGTCGGAGGCACAGATACGCAGTATTTT. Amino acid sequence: CASSQGGVGGTDTQYF.

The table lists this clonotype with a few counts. The CDR3 loop is CASSLMASLRTDTQYF. CDR3 DNA sequence: TGTGCCAGCAGCTTAATGGCTAGCCTTCGCACAGATACGCAGTATTTT. V is TRBV11-2 and J is TRBJ2-3; a weak D match, TRBD2 (5 bases). V was pared by 2 bases and J by 1 base, with 13 bases between. The germline V gene has CDR1 SGHAT and CDR2 FQNNGV. The CDR3 extends over 16 amino acids.

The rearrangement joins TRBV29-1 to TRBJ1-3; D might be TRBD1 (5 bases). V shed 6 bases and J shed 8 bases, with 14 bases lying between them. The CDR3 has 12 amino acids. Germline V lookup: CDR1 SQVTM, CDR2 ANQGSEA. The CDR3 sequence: CSVSGPGDTIYF. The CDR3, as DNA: TGCAGCGTCTCTGGACCGGGGGACACCATATATTTT.

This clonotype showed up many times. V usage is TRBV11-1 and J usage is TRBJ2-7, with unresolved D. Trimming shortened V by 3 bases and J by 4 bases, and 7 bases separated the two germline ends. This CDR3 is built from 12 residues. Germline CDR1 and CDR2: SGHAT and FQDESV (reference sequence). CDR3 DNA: TGTGCCAGCAGCTTGAACAGTTACGAGCAGTACTTC. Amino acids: CASSLNSYEQYF.

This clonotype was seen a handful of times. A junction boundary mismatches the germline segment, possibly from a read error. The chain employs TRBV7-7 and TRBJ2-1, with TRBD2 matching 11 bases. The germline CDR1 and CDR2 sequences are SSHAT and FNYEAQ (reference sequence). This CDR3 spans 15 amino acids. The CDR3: CASSPSGGSYNEQFF. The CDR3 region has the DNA TGTGCTAGCAGCCCTAGCGGGGGGTCCTACAATGAGCAGTTCTTC.

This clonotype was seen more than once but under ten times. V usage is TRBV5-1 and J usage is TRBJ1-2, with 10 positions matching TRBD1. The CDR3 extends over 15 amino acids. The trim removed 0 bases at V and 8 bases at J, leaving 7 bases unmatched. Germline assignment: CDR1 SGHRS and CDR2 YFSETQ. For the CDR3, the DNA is TGCGCCAGCAGCTTGGCCCTTGGACAGGGGGAGGGCTACACCTTC. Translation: CASSLALGQGEGYTF.

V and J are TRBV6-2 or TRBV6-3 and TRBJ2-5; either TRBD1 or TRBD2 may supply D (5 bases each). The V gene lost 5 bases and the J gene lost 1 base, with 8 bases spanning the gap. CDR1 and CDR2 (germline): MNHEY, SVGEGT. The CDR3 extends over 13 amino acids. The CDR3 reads CASSDGAQETQYF. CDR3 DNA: TGTGCCAGCAGTGACGGGGCCCAAGAGACCCAGTACTTC.

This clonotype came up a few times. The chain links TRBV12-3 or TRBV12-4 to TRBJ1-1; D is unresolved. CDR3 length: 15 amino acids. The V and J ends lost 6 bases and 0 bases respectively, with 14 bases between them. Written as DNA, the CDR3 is TGTGCCAGCAGATATAGTGCCAGGATGAACACTGAAGCTTTCTTT. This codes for CASRYSARMNTEAFF.

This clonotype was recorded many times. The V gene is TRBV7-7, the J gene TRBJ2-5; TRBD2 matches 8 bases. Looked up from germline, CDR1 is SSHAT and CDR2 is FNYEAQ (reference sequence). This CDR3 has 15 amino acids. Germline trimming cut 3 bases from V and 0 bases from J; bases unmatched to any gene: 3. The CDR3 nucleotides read TGTGCCAGCAGCTTGCAGCGGGGGTACCAAGAGACCCAGTACTTC. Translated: CASSLQRGYQETQYF.